Listed below are T cell receptor beta chains from one sample, sequenced in a study of blood T cell repertoires in COVID-19. Here immunoSEQ multiplex PCR was the method, and the copy in TCRdb shows in-frame clones only, minus some. This table has under 55,000 clones, more than 70% appearing once. The sample consisted of peripheral blood. Every receptor here comes from a human donor in a cohort sampled during active COVID-19. Both conserved end residues are part of each CDR3. A D gene is named only where the DNA matches it firmly. Clone size is given for some rows only: seen once, a few or many times, or a class if the clone is expanded.

V	J	size	D	DNA	CDR3
TRBV10-3	TRBJ2-1	-	-	TGTGCCATCAAAAAGCAGGGGACAACGGGGTGGGATGAGCAGTTCTTC	CAIKKQGTTGWDEQFF
TRBV19	TRBJ1-2	once	-	TGTGCCAGTATCCCTGCATCGGGTACTAACTATGGCTACACCTTC	CASIPASGTNYGYTF
TRBV4-3	TRBJ2-3	once	TRBD2	TGCGCCAGCAGCCAAGTAGGCGGGGGGGCCAGAGATACGCAGTATTTT	CASSQVGGGARDTQYF
TRBV29-1	TRBJ2-7	-	-	TGCAGCGTCGGACAACCCTACGAGCAGTACTTC	CSVGQPYEQYF
TRBV7-2	TRBJ2-5	-	-	TGTGCCAGCAGCTTAAGAGGGGGGGCCGGAGAGACCCAGTACTTC	CASSLRGGAGETQYF
TRBV5-4	TRBJ1-4	-	-	TGTGCCAGCAGCTTGAGGACAGAAAATGAAAAACTGTTTTTT	CASSLRTENEKLFF
TRBV6-6	TRBJ2-7	-	TRBD1	TGTGCCACAACCGGGACAGGGGTCCACGAGCAGTACTTC	CATTGTGVHEQYF
TRBV5-6	TRBJ2-5	-	-	TGTGCCAGCAGCCCTGTCAGACAGATACAAGAGACCCAGTACTTC	CASSPVRQIQETQYF
TRBV3-1/TRBV3-2	TRBJ2-1	-	TRBD2	TGTGCCAGCAGCCCGTCTAGCGGGAACTACAATGAGCAGTTCTTC	CASSPSSGNYNEQFF
TRBV7-2	TRBJ1-4	-	TRBD1	TGTGCCAGCAGCTTACGTTCCAGGGGGCGCGTTGATGAAAAACTGTTTTTT	CASSLRSRGRVDEKLFF